This T cell receptor beta chain was sequenced during a study of T cells expressing NK-cell markers. Study conclusions and caveats: Nothing established the HCMV specificity of expanded NKG2C+ T cell clones. A handful of donors likewise had their CD3+CD56-NKG2C+ fraction led by these clonotypes. About 1.0-7.5% of CD8+ T cells in several donors belonged to dominant NKG2C+ clonotypes.

Researchers built TCR beta cDNA using 5'RACE template switching with UMIs. TCRdb re-called the 5' RACE reads; one entry per CDR3 protein, DNA not given. The table lists 200,000 to 300,000 distinct CDR3 sequences. CDR1 is SEHNR and CDR2 is FQNEAQ in the germline V gene (reference sequence). The CDR3 loop spans 13 amino acids. Concerning this clonotype itself: Its antigen is not known.

The source material was blood T cells: a sorted CD56 or NKG2C T cell subset, CD4+ or CD8+ T cells, or bulk PBMC T cells (not recorded which). The rearrangement uses TRBV7-9 and TRBJ2-3; TCRdb gives TRBD2 as the D gene, but with no DNA this cannot be confirmed. This receptor was taken from a man aged 18 to 29 in good health. CDR3 region: CASSGGRVDTQYF.